These 10 T cell receptor beta chains were sequenced from one sample in a study of regulatory T cells in long-lasting Graves disease. The sample's time point: newly diagnosed GD, antithyroid drugs for less than 3 months. PBMC-extracted RNA yielded the TCR library. Construction of the TCR beta libraries employed iRepertoire HTBI primers in conjunction with Arm-PCR of CDR3 regions. TCRdb processed the multiplex PCR reads anew with MiXCR; each CDR3 protein has one entry. The top ten clones hold 16% of a sample with 400,000 to 450,000 distinct CDR3 sequences, 15% of them seen once. These data were likewise used in another study, on T cells in Graves' hyperthyroidism and ophthalmopathy.

The sample was peripheral blood mononuclear cells (PBMCs), taken at new diagnosis, from a patient treated with antithyroid drugs. Receptors originate from a woman aged 25 to 39 with Graves disease.

This sequence joins TRBV19 and TRBJ2-1, with 8 bases that match TRBD2. CDR1 is LNHDA and CDR2 is SQIVND in the germline V gene (reference sequence). V trimming: 6 bases; J trimming: 9 bases; junction bases outside the gene matches: 13. This CDR3 is 15 amino acids long. The CDR3 nucleotides are TGTGCCAGTAGCGATAGCGGGATGGTACAATTTGAGCAGTTCTTC. It is translated as CASSDSGMVQFEQFF.

This clonotype showed up many times. The chain employs TRBV20-1 and TRBJ1-1; TRBD1 aligns across 7 bases. The ends lost 6 bases at V and 5 bases at J; junction bases unmatched: 9. The germline V gene encodes CDR1 DFQATT and CDR2 SNEGSKA (reference sequence). CDR3 size: 13 residues. CDR3 coding DNA: TGCAGTGCCCTACAGGGGCGGGAGACTGAAGCTTTCTTT. Protein sequence: CSALQGRETEAFF.

The table lists this clonotype with a few counts. CDR3 residues: CASSVGPGVDHEQYF. The CDR3 nucleotides are TGTGCCAGCAGCGTAGGGCCGGGAGTGGACCACGAGCAGTACTTC. The chain is built from TRBV9 and TRBJ2-7; D is perhaps TRBD2 (6 bases). CDR3 length: 15 amino acids. Trimming removed 0 bases from V and 5 bases from J, with 15 bases in between. Germline V gives CDR1 SGDLS, CDR2 YYNGEE.

The CDR3 reads CSAGDTGPYEQYF. CDR3 DNA: TGCAGTGCTGGGGATACAGGGCCCTACGAGCAGTACTTC. The chain has TRBV20-1 and TRBJ2-7; TRBD1 might be the D (6 bases). Looked up from germline, CDR1 is DFQATT and CDR2 is SNEGSKA (reference sequence). V was pared by 5 bases and J by 2 bases, with 13 bases between. This CDR3 contains 13 residues.

The rearrangement joins TRBV6-1 to TRBJ2-7, with D possibly called TRBD1 or TRBD2 (6 bases each). Germline V gives CDR1 MNHNS, CDR2 SASEGT. Trimming removed 4 bases from V and 6 bases from J, with 19 bases in between. The CDR3 loop spans 15 amino acids. In DNA, the CDR3 is TGTGCCAGCAGTGGGGGACTGACAGGTTTTGTCGAGCAGTACTTC. Amino acid sequence: CASSGGLTGFVEQYF.

With regard to this clonotype: Its ends do not fully match the called genes, so a read error is possible. The V gene is TRBV5-6, the J gene TRBJ1-4; 7 bases line up with TRBD1. CDR1 is SGHDT, CDR2 YYEEEE, per germline. The CDR3 contains 14 residues. The CDR3 nucleotides are TGTGCCAGCAGCTCGGGGACAGCCGCCGCCCGAGGGGTTTTT. Translated: CASSSGTAAARGVF.

The table lists this clonotype with many counts. The chain has TRBV18 and TRBJ2-7; D gene ambiguous. Trimming shortened V by 3 bases and J by 5 bases, and 8 bases separated the two germline ends. Per the germline V gene, CDR1 is KGHSH and CDR2 is LQKENI. The CDR3 covers 12 residues. CDR3 residues: CASSPQSNEQYF. As DNA, the CDR3 is TGTGCCAGCTCACCTCAGTCCAACGAGCAGTACTTC.

This clonotype was observed a few times. V usage is TRBV6-9 and J usage is TRBJ2-7; 9 nucleotides line up with TRBD2. J gave up 3 bases and V 3 bases, and 12 bases lay outside the gene matches. Germline V CDR1 and CDR2: MNHGY, SVAAGI. This CDR3 region has 17 residues. For the CDR3, the DNA is TGTGCCAGCAGTTACAGTCCTAGCGGGGCCACCTACTACGAGCAGTACTTC. The encoded protein is CASSYSPSGATYYEQYF.

This clonotype occurred many times. The genes are TRBV6-1 and TRBJ1-1; 8 bases align to TRBD1. V shed 7 bases, J shed 4 bases, and the junction held 11 bases outside the gene matches. The CDR3 totals 15 residues. Germline V gives CDR1 MNHNS, CDR2 SASEGT. The CDR3 nucleotides read TGTGCCAGCAATTGGGCTGGGACAGGCCCCACTGAAGCTTTCTTT. It codes for CASNWAGTGPTEAFF.

The rearrangement uses TRBV3-1 and TRBJ2-2; D is perhaps TRBD1 (6 bases). CDR3 length: 15 amino acids. Germline V gene lookup returns CDR1 LGHDT and CDR2 YNNKEL (reference sequence). Trimming took off 0 bases at V and 7 bases at J, with 12 bases between the two ends. CDR3 sequence (DNA): TGTGCCAGCAGCCAAGAGACAGGTTTCCTCGGGGAGCTGTTTTTT. Translating gives CASSQETGFLGELFF.